This is a list of T cell receptor beta chains from one sample in a study of T cell repertoires in cytomegalovirus infection. TCRdb itself ran the reads through MiXCR, one entry per CDR3 protein. The sample shows fewer than 1,000,000 distinct CDR3 sequences, roughly 30% of them seen only once. Antigens for these TCRs are unknown. Sample: cultured CD8+ T cells from PBMCs, taken from culture after CMV antigen stimulation. Receptors originate from a human donor in good health (CMV status not recorded). Some clones in this sample may be carry-over from other donors' samples. CDR3s leave out the opening cysteine and the closing phenylalanine or tryptophan. A D gene is named only where the DNA matches it firmly. The size entry is marked missing in some rows and otherwise reads once, few, many or a size class.

D | V | length | size | CDR3
. | TRBV7-2 | 11 | . | ASSPGGRAEAF
. | TRBV4-1 | 15 | . | ASSPKPGGVSYNEQF
. | TRBV6-1 | 15 | . | ASRIRVLARANQPQH
TRBD1 | TRBV4-1 | 12 | . | ASSQEDRVETQY
. | TRBV7-9 | 13 | many | ASSFDPGPSDTQY
TRBD1 | TRBV6-6 | 12 | many | ASSYSTGEYGYT
. | TRBV3-1 | 12 | . | ASSHSLARGEQF
. | TRBV12-3/TRBV12-4 | 12 | . | ASSLTDRRDEQF
TRBD2 | TRBV7-2 | 18 | many | ASSPTPTRRRGGPTGELF
. | TRBV6-5 | 13 | . | ASTEGEEAGNEQF
TRBD1 | TRBV7-2 | 11 | few | ASRPDRATEAF
. | TRBV2 | 11 | few | ASNGGSYNEQF
. | TRBV7-9 | 11 | few | ASSEASNQPQH
. | TRBV7-6 | 12 | . | ASSLEKRGRGYT
. | TRBV19 | 14 | . | ASSTRAQNRQEKLF
. | TRBV20-1 | 14 | . | SARDLRGPSTWEQY
TRBD2 | TRBV20-1 | 15 | . | SAGGRTSGGYQETQY
TRBD2 | TRBV12-3/TRBV12-4 | 13 | few | ASQTGSGVYNEQF
. | TRBV28 | 12 | . | ASRWTPSSQPQH
. | TRBV27 | 13 | many | ASSSVRGYQETQY
TRBD1 | TRBV2 | 13 | once | ASSDQTGINSPLH
TRBD2 | TRBV3-1 | 15 | . | ASSQDRGGISYNEQF
TRBD1 | TRBV20-1 | 9 | once | SARDAGTGG
. | TRBV28 | 12 | many | ASSFSPDPSPLH
. | TRBV19 | 13 | . | ASTPGREGNQPQH
. | TRBV27 | 11 | . | ASSLSPAGTQY
TRBD2 | TRBV7-6 | 13 | . | ASSLRGGQTDTQY
. | TRBV6-2/TRBV6-3 | 10 | . | ASSYTGLLQF
TRBD1 | TRBV24-1 | 13 | . | ATSDSLQGSNEQF
. | TRBV20-1 | 12 | few | SARATQGSAEAF